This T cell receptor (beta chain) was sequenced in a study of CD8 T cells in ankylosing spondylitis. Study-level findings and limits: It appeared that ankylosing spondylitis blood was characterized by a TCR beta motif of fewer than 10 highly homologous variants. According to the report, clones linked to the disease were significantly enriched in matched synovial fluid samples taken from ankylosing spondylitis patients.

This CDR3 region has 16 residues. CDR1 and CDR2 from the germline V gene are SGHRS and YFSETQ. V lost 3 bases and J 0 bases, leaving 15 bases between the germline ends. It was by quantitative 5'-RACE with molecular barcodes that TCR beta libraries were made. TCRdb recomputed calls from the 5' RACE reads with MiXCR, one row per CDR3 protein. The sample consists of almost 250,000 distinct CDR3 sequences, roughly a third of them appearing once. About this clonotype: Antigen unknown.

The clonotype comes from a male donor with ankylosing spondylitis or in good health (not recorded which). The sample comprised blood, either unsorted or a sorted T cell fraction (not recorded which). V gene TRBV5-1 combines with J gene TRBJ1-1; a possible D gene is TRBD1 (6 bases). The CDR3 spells CASSWRGDRMNTEAFF. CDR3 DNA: TGCGCCAGCAGCTGGAGGGGGGACCGCATGAACACTGAAGCTTTCTTT.